This T cell receptor beta chain was retrieved from a study of Ad26.COV2.S vaccination and SARS-CoV-2 variants. In the study overall: The study gave Ad26.COV2.S intramuscularly, once or twice 56 days apart.

Treatment of the sample: approximately 18 received Ad26.COV2.S at low or high dose, single or two shots; roughly five received placebo; per-sample allocation not given. Sample collection was performed on day 63 after the first vaccine or placebo injection. Clones were read by immunoSEQ multiplex PCR, and TCRdb kept only the in-frame ones, dropping some. The table records roughly 420,000 clones, roughly 89% of them present only once. This TCR derives from a person between 18 and 59 years old who received the Ad26.COV2.S COVID-19 vaccine or a placebo. Sequencing used peripheral blood, obtained in a trial of Ad26.COV2.S vaccine versus placebo.

The CDR3 DNA follows: TGTGCCAGTACCGTTAGCGGGGCCGGGGAGCTGTTTTTT. Translation gives CASTVSGAGELFF. The chain employs TRBV19 and TRBJ2-2; 8 positions agree with TRBD2. CDR3 length: 13 amino acids. Germline CDR1 and CDR2: LNHDA and SQIVND (reference sequence). Trimming removed 7 bases from V and 6 bases from J; junction bases left unmatched: 4.